The 2 T cell receptor beta chains below were found in one sample sequenced in a study of T cell responses to AZD1222 COVID-19 vaccine. Repertoires were generated with immunoSEQ multiplex PCR, while TCRdb's copy carries only in-frame clones and drops some. This sample has about 130,000 clones, with 92% found just once. The sample consisted of peripheral blood, taken on day 0 of AZD1222 vaccination. These receptors were taken from an adult in good health.

This clone was observed once. The genes are TRBV7-2 and TRBJ2-7; the D call may be TRBD1 or TRBD2 (5 bases each). Germline CDR1 and CDR2: SGHTA and FQGNSA. V dropped 5 bases and J dropped 6 bases, with 8 bases sitting between them. CDR3 size: 11 residues. CDR3 DNA sequence: TGTGCCAGCAGCACGGGACCCGAGCAGTACTTC. It is translated as CASSTGPEQYF.

The table lists this clone with a count of one. This chain uses TRBV24-1 with TRBJ1-5; D is unresolved. This CDR3 is 10 amino acids long. Trimming took 9 bases from V and 9 from J, leaving 8 bases between them. CDR1 and CDR2 (germline): KGHDR, SFDVKD. This CDR3 is CATRRRPQHF. The CDR3 DNA reads TGTGCCACCCGACGGCGGCCCCAGCATTTT.